What follows are 2 T cell receptor beta chains derived from one specimen sequenced in a study of cytomegalovirus exposure and HLA in healthy donors. The PCR was carried out with 60 Vbeta primers and 13 Jbeta primers. The repertoire was sequenced with immunoSEQ multiplex PCR; TCRdb's copy has only in-frame clones and lacks some. This table has roughly 140,000 clones, 80% appearing once. Sequencing was carried out using PBMCs. These receptors all stem from a male donor in good health and CMV-seronegative.

J is TRBJ2-2 and V is TRBV4-2, with unresolved D. Germline CDR1 reads LGHNA; CDR2 reads YNFKEQ. The CDR3 is 14 amino acids. The V end lost 4 bases, the J end lost 3 bases, and 9 bases lay between the germline ends. The CDR3 region has the DNA TGTGCCAGCAGCCTGGGCGTAGACACCGGGGAGCTGTTTTTT. Its translation: CASSLGVDTGELFF.

V is TRBV2 and J is TRBJ2-1; 9 bases line up with TRBD1. CDR1 and CDR2 from the germline V gene are SNHLY and FYNNEI. The junction had 8 bases not matched to a gene; V was cut back by 7 bases and J by 1 base. The length of the CDR3 is 16 residues. The CDR3 is CASTDRDRVSYNEQFF. CDR3 nucleotides: TGTGCCAGCACCGACCGGGACAGGGTTTCCTACAATGAGCAGTTCTTC.